The present TCR beta chain was sequenced within a study of T cells in Graves' hyperthyroidism and ophthalmopathy. The length of the CDR3 is 13 residues. In germline, CDR1 is GTSNPN, CDR2 SVGIG (reference sequence). The V gene lost 0 bases and the J gene lost 2 bases, with 7 bases spanning the gap. The investigators amplified TCR beta CDR3 regions from RNA transcripts. A set of HTBI primers served as the primers for a first-round RT-PCR of the TCR CDR3. A single record per CDR3 protein comes from TCRdb applying MiXCR to the multiplex PCR reads. The sample lists 500,000 to 550,000 distinct CDR3 sequences, nearly 20% occurring once.

The receptor's source is a man aged 35 to 55 with Graves' ophthalmopathy. Sequencing used blood. V usage is TRBV30 and J usage is TRBJ1-1; no definite D call. The CDR3 region has the DNA TGTGCCTGGAGTGTATTCACAAACACTGAAGCTTTCTTT. Amino acids: CAWSVFTNTEAFF.